This TCR beta chain was sequenced for a study of blood T cell repertoires in COVID-19. Across the whole study: Researchers got acute and convalescent COVID-19 samples from the United States, Italy and Spain. T cells, B-cell-depleted T cells, or PBMCs supplied cDNA or gDNA.

In the original workflow: Amplifying reference gene primers gave estimates of nucleated cell counts. Assay: immunoSEQ multiplex PCR; the TCRdb copy retains only in-frame clones and omits some. For V, J and clone size, that table is used; D and trimming come from the DNA. The repertoire holds about 300,000 clones, about four fifths seen once, with over 1.1% in the top ten. This clone was observed a few times. Distinct nucleotide sequences in the sample also encode this CDR3. With V trimmed by 0 bases and J by 0 bases, 2 bases remained unmatched. This CDR3 spans 17 amino acids. Germline V CDR1 and CDR2: SGDLS, YYNGEE. Enrolled during active infection, Seattle patients were then followed longitudinally.

The receptor's source is a human donor with COVID-19, enrolled during active disease. The donor label of this sample is uncertain. Sequenced material: peripheral blood. V and J are TRBV9 and TRBJ1-3; the match to TRBD1 covers 11 bases. CDR3 sequence reads: CASSVVGTGGSGNTIYF. The CDR3 bases are TGTGCCAGCAGCGTAGTCGGGACAGGGGGCTCTGGAAACACCATATATTTT.